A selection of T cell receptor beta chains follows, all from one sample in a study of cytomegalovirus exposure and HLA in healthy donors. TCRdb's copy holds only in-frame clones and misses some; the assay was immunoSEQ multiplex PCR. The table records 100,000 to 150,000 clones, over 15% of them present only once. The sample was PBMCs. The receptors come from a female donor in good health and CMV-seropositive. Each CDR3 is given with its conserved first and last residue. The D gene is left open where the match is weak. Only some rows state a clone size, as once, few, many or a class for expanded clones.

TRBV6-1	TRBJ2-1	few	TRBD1	CASSEGQLFSYNEQFF	TGTGCCAGCAGTGAGGGACAGCTTTTCTCCTACAATGAGCAGTTCTTC
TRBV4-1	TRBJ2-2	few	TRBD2	CASSQDPPTSGPGELFF	TGCGCCAGCAGCCAAGATCCACCGACTAGCGGCCCCGGGGAGCTGTTTTTT
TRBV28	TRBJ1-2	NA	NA	CASVSGNYGYTF	TGTGCCAGCGTCTCGGGAAACTATGGCTACACCTTC
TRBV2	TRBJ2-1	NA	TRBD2	CASRSNSGRHEQFF	TGTGCCAGCAGGTCAAATAGCGGGAGACATGAGCAGTTCTTC
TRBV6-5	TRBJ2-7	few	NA	CASSDSRVHEQYF	TGTGCCAGCAGTGATAGCAGGGTCCACGAGCAGTACTTC
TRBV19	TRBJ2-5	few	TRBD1	CASSIDGSGDSRQGTQYF	TGTGCCAGTAGTATAGATGGATCCGGGGACAGTCGACAAGGGACCCAGTACTTC
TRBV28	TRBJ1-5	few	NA	CASSLTEESNQPQHF	TGTGCCAGCAGCCTTACGGAGGAGAGCAATCAGCCCCAGCATTTT
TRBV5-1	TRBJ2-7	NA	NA	CASSSQTSYEQYF	TGCGCCAGCAGCTCCCAGACTAGCTACGAGCAGTACTTC
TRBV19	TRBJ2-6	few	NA	CASSIDPRAGANVLTF	TGTGCCAGTAGTATAGATCCCAGGGCTGGGGCCAACGTCCTGACTTTC
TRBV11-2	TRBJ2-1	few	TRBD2	CASRAGGLNEQFF	TGTGCCAGCAGGGCGGGAGGGCTCAATGAGCAGTTCTTC
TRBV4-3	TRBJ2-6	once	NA	CASSQETATSGANVLTF	TGCGCCAGCAGCCAAGAGACAGCTACCTCTGGGGCCAACGTCCTGACTTTC
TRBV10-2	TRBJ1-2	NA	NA	CASSEEIAGNYGYTF	TGCGCCAGCAGTGAGGAGATCGCAGGGAACTATGGCTACACCTTC
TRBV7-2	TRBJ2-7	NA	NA	CASTFTLFSSYEQYF	TGTGCCAGCACCTTTACTCTGTTCTCCTCCTACGAGCAGTACTTC
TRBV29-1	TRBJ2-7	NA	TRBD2	CSVVGRAQQLLAGSYEQYF	TGCAGCGTTGTAGGTCGGGCCCAGCAACTACTAGCGGGTTCTTACGAGCAGTACTTC
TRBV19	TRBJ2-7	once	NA	CASSTGVGYEQYF	TGTGCCAGTAGTACGGGAGTAGGATACGAGCAGTACTTC
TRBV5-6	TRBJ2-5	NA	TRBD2	CASSLTSGSQETQYF	TGTGCCAGCAGCTTGACTAGCGGGAGCCAAGAGACCCAGTACTTC
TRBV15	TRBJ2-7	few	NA	CATSSDLLQGTRYEQYF	TGTGCCACCAGCAGCGACCTTTTACAGGGAACTCGCTACGAGCAGTACTTC
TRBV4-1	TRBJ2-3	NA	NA	CASSQNPSPWGGPRDTQYF	TGCGCCAGCAGCCAAAACCCCTCCCCATGGGGGGGGCCAAGAGATACGCAGTATTTT